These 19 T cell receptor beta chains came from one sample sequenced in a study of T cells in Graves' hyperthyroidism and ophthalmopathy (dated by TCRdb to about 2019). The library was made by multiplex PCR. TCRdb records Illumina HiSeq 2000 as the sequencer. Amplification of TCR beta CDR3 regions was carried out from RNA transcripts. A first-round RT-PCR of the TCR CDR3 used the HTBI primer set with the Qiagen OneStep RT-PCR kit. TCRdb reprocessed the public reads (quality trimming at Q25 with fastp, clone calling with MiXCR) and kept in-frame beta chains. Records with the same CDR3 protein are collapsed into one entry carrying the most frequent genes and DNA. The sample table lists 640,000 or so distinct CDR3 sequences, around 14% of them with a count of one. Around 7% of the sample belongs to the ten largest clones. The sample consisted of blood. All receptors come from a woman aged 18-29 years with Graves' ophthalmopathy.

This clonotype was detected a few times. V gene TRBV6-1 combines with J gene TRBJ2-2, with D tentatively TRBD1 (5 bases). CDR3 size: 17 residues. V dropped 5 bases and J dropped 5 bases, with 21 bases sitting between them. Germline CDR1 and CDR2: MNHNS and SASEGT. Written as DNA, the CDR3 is TGTGCCAGCAGTAGTTCTCCCGGACATGCTATTACCGGGGAGCTGTTTTTT. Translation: CASSSSPGHAITGELFF.

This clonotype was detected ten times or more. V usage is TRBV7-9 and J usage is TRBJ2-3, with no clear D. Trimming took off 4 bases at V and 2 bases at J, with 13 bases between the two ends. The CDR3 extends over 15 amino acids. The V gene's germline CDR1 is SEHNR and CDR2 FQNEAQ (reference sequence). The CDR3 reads CASSSPQAPTDTQYF. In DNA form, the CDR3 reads TGTGCCAGCAGCTCCCCCCAGGCCCCCACAGATACGCAGTATTTT.

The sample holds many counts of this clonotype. In nucleotides, the CDR3 is TGTGCCAGCTCGACTCAGGGGGCAAAAGAGACCCAGTACTTC. Translated, it gives CASSTQGAKETQYF. The chain uses TRBV18 and TRBJ2-5; 8 nucleotides line up with TRBD1. The germline V gene encodes CDR1 KGHSH and CDR2 LQKENI. V was clipped by 6 bases and J by 3 bases; unmatched bases: 6. This CDR3 contains 14 residues.

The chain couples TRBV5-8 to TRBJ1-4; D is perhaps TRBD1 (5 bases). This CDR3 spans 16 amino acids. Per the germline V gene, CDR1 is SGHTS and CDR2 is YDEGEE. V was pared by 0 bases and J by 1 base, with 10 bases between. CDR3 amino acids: CASSLGRAVTNEKLFF. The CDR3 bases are TGTGCCAGCAGCTTGGGCAGGGCGGTAACTAATGAAAAACTGTTTTTT.

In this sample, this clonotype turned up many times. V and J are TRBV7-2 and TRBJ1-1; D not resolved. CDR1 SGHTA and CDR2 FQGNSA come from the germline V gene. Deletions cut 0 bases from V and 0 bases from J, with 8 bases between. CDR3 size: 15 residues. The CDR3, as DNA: TGTGCCAGCAGCTTAGCGCGCCTGTTGAACACTGAAGCTTTCTTT. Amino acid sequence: CASSLARLLNTEAFF.

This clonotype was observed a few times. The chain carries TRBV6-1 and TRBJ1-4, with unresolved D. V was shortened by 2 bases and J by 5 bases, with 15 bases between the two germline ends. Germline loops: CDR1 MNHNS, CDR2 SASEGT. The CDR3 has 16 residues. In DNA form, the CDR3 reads TGTGCCAGCAGTGAAACTCTTATGACTTTGAATGAAAAACTGTTTTTT. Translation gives CASSETLMTLNEKLFF.

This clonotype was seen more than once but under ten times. The CDR3 DNA reads TGTGCCACCAGGAATACTAGCGGGAGCTCCTACAATGAGCAGTTCTTC. Protein: CATRNTSGSSYNEQFF. The chain joins TRBV15 to TRBJ2-1, with 11 bases matching TRBD2. The V gene end was trimmed by 6 bases and the J gene end by 0 bases; junction bases not matched to a gene: 4. Germline V gives CDR1 LNHNV, CDR2 YYDKDF (reference sequence). This CDR3 contains 16 residues.

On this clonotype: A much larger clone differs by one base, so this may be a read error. Here the CDR3 DNA reads TGTGCCAGCAGCCTAATGACAAAGCCCTATGGCTACACCTTC. Protein product: CASSLMTKPYGYTF. The chain joins TRBV7-9 to TRBJ1-2, with no clear D. V was cut by 5 bases and J by 4 bases, with 14 bases left in between. Germline CDR1 reads SEHNR; CDR2 reads FQNEAQ (reference sequence). The CDR3 contains 14 residues.

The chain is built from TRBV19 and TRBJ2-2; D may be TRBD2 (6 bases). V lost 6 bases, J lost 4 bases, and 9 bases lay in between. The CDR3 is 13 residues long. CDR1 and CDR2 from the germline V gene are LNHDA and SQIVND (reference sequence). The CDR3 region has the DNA TGTGCCAGTAGCGGGAGCAGCACCGGGGAGCTGTTTTTT. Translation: CASSGSSTGELFF. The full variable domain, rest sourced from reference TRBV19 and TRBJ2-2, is DGGITQSPKYLFRKEGQNVTLSCEQNLNHDAMYWYRQDPGQGLRLIYYSQIVNDFQKGDIAEGYSVSREKKESFPLTVTSAQKNPTAFYLCASSGSSTGELFFGEGSRLTVL.

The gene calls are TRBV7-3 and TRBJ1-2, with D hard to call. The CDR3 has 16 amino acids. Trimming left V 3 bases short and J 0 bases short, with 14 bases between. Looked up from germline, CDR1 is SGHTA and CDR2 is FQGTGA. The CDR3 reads CASSFVTDGANYGYTF. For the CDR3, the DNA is TGTGCCAGCAGCTTTGTGACTGATGGGGCTAACTATGGCTACACCTTC.

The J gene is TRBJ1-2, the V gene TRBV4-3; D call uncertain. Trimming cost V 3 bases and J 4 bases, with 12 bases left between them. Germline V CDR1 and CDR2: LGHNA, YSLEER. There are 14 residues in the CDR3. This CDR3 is CASSHGPSAYGYTF. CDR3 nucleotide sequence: TGCGCCAGCAGCCATGGGCCCTCGGCCTATGGCTACACCTTC.

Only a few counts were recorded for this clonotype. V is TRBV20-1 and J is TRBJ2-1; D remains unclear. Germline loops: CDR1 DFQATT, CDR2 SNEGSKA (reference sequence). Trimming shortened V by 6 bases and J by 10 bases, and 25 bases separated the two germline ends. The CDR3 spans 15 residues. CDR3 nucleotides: TGCAGTGCCCTGCGGAATCCCCCCATACAATGGGAGCAGTTCTTC. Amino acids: CSALRNPPIQWEQFF.

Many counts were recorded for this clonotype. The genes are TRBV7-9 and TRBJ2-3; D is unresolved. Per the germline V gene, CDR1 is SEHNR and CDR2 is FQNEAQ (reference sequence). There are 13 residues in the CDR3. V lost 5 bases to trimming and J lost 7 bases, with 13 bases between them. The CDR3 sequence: CASSPAQVNTQYF. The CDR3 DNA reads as TGTGCCAGCAGCCCCGCGCAGGTGAATACGCAGTATTTT.

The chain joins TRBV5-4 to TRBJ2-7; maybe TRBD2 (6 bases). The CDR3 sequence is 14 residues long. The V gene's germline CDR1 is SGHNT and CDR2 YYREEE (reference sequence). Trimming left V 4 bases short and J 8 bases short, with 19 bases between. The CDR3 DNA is TGTGCCAGCAGCCAATCCGGGAGTACCTCTAAGCAGTACTTC. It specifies CASSQSGSTSKQYF.

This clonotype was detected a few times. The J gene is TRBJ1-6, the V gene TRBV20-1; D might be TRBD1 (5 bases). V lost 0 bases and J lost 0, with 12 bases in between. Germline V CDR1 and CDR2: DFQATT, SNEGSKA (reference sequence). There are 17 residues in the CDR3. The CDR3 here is CSARDEWGGSYNSPLHF. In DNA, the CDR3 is TGCAGTGCTAGAGACGAGTGGGGGGGCTCCTATAATTCACCCCTCCACTTT.

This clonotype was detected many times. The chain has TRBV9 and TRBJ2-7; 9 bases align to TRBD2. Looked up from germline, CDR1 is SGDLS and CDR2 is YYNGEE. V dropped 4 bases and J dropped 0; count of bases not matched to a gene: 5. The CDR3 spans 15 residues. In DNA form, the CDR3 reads TGTGCCAGCAGCTTTAGCGGGAGCCCCTCCTACGAGCAGTACTTC. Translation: CASSFSGSPSYEQYF.

As DNA, the CDR3 is TGTGCCAGCAGCGTAGGGGTAGGAGCGGGAGGATCGACCTACGAGCAGTACTTC. Translating it yields CASSVGVGAGGSTYEQYF. J is TRBJ2-7 and V is TRBV9; 9 bases align to TRBD2. The CDR3 is 18 residues long. The V gene end was trimmed by 0 bases and the J gene end by 2 bases; junction bases not matched to a gene: 12. Germline V gene lookup returns CDR1 SGDLS and CDR2 YYNGEE.

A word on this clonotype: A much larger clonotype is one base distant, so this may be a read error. The CDR3 here is CASSYGVTQYF. CDR3 bases: TGTGCCAGCAGTTACGGGGTTACGCAGTATTTT. The chain recombines TRBV6-2 or TRBV6-3 with TRBJ2-3; D not resolved. V was shortened by 2 bases and J by 8 bases, with 5 bases between the two germline ends. CDR1 is MNHEY, CDR2 SVGEGT, per germline. The CDR3 is 11 amino acids.

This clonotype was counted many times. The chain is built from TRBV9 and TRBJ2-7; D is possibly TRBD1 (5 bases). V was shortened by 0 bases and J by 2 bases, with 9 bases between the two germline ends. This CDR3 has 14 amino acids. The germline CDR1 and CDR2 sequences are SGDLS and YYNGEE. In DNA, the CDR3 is TGTGCCAGCAGCGTAGAGGACACTCCCTACGAGCAGTACTTC. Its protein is CASSVEDTPYEQYF.